This passage covers 15 T cell receptor beta chains from one sample sequenced in a study of early T cells in non-severe SARS-CoV-2 infection. One entry per CDR3 protein, called by TCRdb with MiXCR from the 5' RACE reads. The sample yields about 66,000 distinct CDR3 sequences, more than 15% seen once. The sequencing used whole blood, collected at baseline. Receptor source: an adult who was a healthcare worker with PCR-confirmed SARS-CoV-2 infection or an uninfected control (not recorded which).

J is TRBJ1-1 and V is TRBV30; no clear D gene. CDR3 length equals 14 residues. Germline assignment: CDR1 GTSNPN and CDR2 SVGIG (reference sequence). The germline V and J ends were trimmed by 4 bases and 1 base, with 13 bases remaining between them. CDR3 region: CAWMSSSGNTEAFF. CDR3 coding DNA: TGTGCCTGGATGAGTTCCTCTGGGAACACTGAAGCTTTCTTT.

This clonotype was found a few times. The chain uses TRBV6-2 or TRBV6-3 and TRBJ2-7; D is perhaps TRBD2 (5 bases). The germline CDR1 and CDR2 sequences are MNHEY and SVGEGT. The CDR3 covers 12 residues. V was pared by 5 bases and J by 3 bases, with 8 bases between. The CDR3 nucleotides read TGTGCCAGCAGTGCTACTAGCTACGAGCAGTACTTC. Translation: CASSATSYEQYF.

The table lists this clonotype with many counts. The rearrangement joins TRBV6-5 to TRBJ1-2; D is ambiguous. Germline CDR1 MNHEY, CDR2 SVGAGI. The V and J ends lost 5 bases and 0 bases respectively, with 7 bases between them. This CDR3 comprises 13 residues. CDR3 in DNA: TGTGCCAGCAGTCCTGGGTCTAACTATGGCTACACCTTC. This encodes CASSPGSNYGYTF.

The CDR3 is CASSRTGSDVATEAFF. Written as DNA, the CDR3 is TGTGCCAGCAGTCGGACGGGCAGTGATGTGGCTACTGAAGCTTTCTTT. The chain employs TRBV6-5 and TRBJ1-1; no clear D. V lost 5 bases to trimming and J lost 5 bases, with 21 bases between them. CDR1 is MNHEY, CDR2 SVGAGI, per germline. This CDR3 has 16 amino acids.

This clonotype was recorded many times. The chain has TRBV10-3 and TRBJ2-3, with 8 nucleotides matching TRBD2. J lost 0 bases, V lost 6 bases, and 5 bases had no gene match. From germline, CDR1 is ENHRY and CDR2 SYGVKD. This CDR3 spans 15 amino acids. This chain's CDR3 is CAISNSGISTDTQYF. The DNA for the CDR3 is TGTGCCATCAGCAATAGCGGGATTAGCACAGATACGCAGTATTTT.

The chain has TRBV5-1 and TRBJ1-2; 8 bases line up with TRBD1. Unmatched junction bases numbered 18, after V lost 4 bases and J lost 7 bases. This CDR3 spans 17 amino acids. Germline CDR1 is SGHRS and CDR2 is YFSETQ. CDR3 amino acids: CASSPGGATGQGAGYTF. CDR3 DNA: TGCGCCAGCAGCCCTGGAGGGGCTACTGGGCAGGGGGCTGGCTACACCTTC.

This sequence joins TRBV9 and TRBJ2-7; TRBD2 might be the D (5 bases). CDR1 and CDR2 (germline): SGDLS, YYNGEE. This CDR3 contains 14 residues. Trimming stripped 1 base from V and 7 bases from J, with 15 bases between. The CDR3 here is CASSVLAGSDEQYF. The CDR3 DNA is TGTGCCAGCAGCGTATTGGCGGGTTCGGATGAGCAGTACTTC.

There are a few counts of this clonotype. The V call is TRBV4-2, the J call TRBJ1-4; TRBD1 agrees at 7 bases. CDR1 LGHNA and CDR2 YNFKEQ come from the germline V gene. This CDR3 is built from 15 residues. V was clipped by 0 bases and J by 7 bases; unmatched bases: 5. Here the CDR3 DNA reads TGTGCCAGCAGCCAAGATCCCCGACAGGGTGAAAAACTGTTTTTT. Its translation is CASSQDPRQGEKLFF.

This rearrangement joins TRBV7-2 to TRBJ1-1; D uncertain. CDR1 is SGHTA and CDR2 is FQGNSA in the germline V gene. V lost 5 bases and J 1 base, leaving 8 bases between the germline ends. The CDR3 length is 13 residues. The chain's CDR3 is CASSVQRNTEAFF. For the CDR3, the DNA is TGTGCCAGCAGCGTCCAAAGGAACACTGAAGCTTTCTTT.

This chain connects TRBV12-3 or TRBV12-4 to TRBJ1-1; the D gene is possibly TRBD1 (5 bases). The V end was cut by 2 bases, the J end by 4 bases, with 8 bases between. This CDR3 is built from 13 residues. CDR3 DNA sequence: TGTGCCAGCAGTTTACTGGGGGGCACTGAAGCTTTCTTT. It is translated as CASSLLGGTEAFF.

The CDR3 DNA follows: TGTGCTAGTGGGGTGCCAAGCACAGATACGCAGTATTTT. Protein: CASGVPSTDTQYF. This chain connects TRBV12-5 to TRBJ2-3, with no clear D. CDR1 LGHNT and CDR2 FRNRAP come from the germline V gene. The ends were cut back, 6 bases at V and 0 bases at J, with 7 bases in the middle. The CDR3 length is 13 residues.

The genes are TRBV12-3 or TRBV12-4 and TRBJ2-3; perhaps TRBD2 as D (7 bases). The germline V and J ends were trimmed by 1 base and 2 bases, with 10 bases remaining between them. The CDR3 spans 15 residues. The CDR3 here is CASSLDGGHTDTQYF. The CDR3 coding sequence is TGTGCCAGCAGTTTAGACGGGGGGCACACAGATACGCAGTATTTT.

This clonotype was counted at least ten times. The V and J genes are TRBV7-9 and TRBJ1-3, with 9 bases aligning to TRBD1. The V gene end was trimmed by 2 bases and the J gene end by 2 bases; junction bases not matched to a gene: 4. Germline V gene sequence: CDR1 SEHNR, CDR2 FQNEAQ (reference sequence). There are 16 residues in the CDR3. The chain's CDR3 is CASSLLDRGAGNTIYF. CDR3 DNA: TGTGCCAGCAGCTTACTGGACAGGGGAGCTGGAAACACCATATATTTT.

In this sample, this clonotype turned up many times. The chain recombines TRBV10-3 with TRBJ1-5, with D tentatively TRBD1 (6 bases). The CDR3 has 13 amino acids. Between the trimmed V and J ends, which lost 6 bases and 3 bases, there was a span of 9 bases. Germline CDR1 and CDR2: ENHRY and SYGVKD. CDR3 nucleotides: TGTGCCATCAGCGGGGGCCTCAATCAGCCCCAGCATTTT. This sequence encodes CAISGGLNQPQHF.

This clonotype was seen repeatedly, ten times or more. The chain couples TRBV5-1 to TRBJ2-7; D is undetermined. Trimming took 1 base from V and 0 from J, leaving 8 bases between them. Germline V CDR1 and CDR2: SGHRS, YFSETQ. The CDR3 runs 14 residues. Here the CDR3 reads CASSLPESSYEQYF. As DNA, the CDR3 is TGCGCCAGCAGCTTGCCCGAATCCTCCTACGAGCAGTACTTC.